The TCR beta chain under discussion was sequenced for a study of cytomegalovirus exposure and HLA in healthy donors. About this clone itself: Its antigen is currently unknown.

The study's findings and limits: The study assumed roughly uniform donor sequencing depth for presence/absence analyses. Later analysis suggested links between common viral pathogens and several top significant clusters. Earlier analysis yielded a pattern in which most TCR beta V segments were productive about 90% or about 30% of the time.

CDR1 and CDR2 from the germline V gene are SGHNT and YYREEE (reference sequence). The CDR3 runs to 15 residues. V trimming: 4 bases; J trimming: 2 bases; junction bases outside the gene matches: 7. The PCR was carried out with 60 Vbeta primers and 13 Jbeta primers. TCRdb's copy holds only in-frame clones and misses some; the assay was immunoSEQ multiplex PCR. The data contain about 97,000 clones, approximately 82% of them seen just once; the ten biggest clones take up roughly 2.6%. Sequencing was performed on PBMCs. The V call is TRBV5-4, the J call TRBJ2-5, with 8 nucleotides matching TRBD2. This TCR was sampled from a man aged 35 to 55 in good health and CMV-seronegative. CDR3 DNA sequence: TGTGCCAGCAGCAAGGGACTAGTCTCTCAAGAGACCCAGTACTTC. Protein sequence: CASSKGLVSQETQYF.